The 28 T cell receptor beta chains reported below all come from one sample, sequenced in a study of CD8+ T cells in alopecia areata. The authors extracted RNA and reverse transcribed it into cDNA as the sequencing template. Repertoires were generated with immunoSEQ multiplex PCR, while TCRdb's copy carries only in-frame clones and drops some. There are around 290,000 clones in the sample, none observed a single time. Sorting relied on CD4, CD8alpha, NKG2D, NKG2ACE and other markers applied to pooled cutaneous lymph node cells. What was sequenced was CD4+ T cells sorted from a lymph node. The receptors come from a C3H/HeJ mouse with alopecia areata. Mice of this strain are of MHC haplotype H2-k.

In this sample, this clone turned up a few times. Here the gene names and germline are mouse. The sequenced fragment ends 4 residues before the CDR3 boundary, so the rest is inferred from the germline J gene. The chain links TRBV29 to TRBJ2-1, with 10 bases fitting TRBD2. The CDR3 is made up of 14 amino acids. The V gene end was trimmed by 6 bases and the J gene end by 6 bases; junction bases not matched to a gene: 5. Germline values: CDR1 MSHET, CDR2 SYDVDS. CDR3 DNA (partial): TGTGCTAGCAGCGGACTGGGGGTTTTTGCT. Its translation: CASSGLGVFA. The whole CDR3 protein reads CASSGLGVFAEQFF. Complete variable domain (other parts from reference TRBV29 and TRBJ2-1): DMKVTQMPRYLIKRMGENVLLECGQDMSHETMYWYRQDPGLGLQLIYISYDVDSNSEGDIPKGYRVSRKKREHFSLILDSAKTNQTSVYFCASSGLGVFAEQFFGPGTRLTVL.

This clone was counted a few times. Gene names refer to mouse genes. The read ends 4 residues before the CDR3 terminus; that terminus is restored from the germline J gene. The V call is TRBV19, the J call TRBJ2-7, with D hard to call. The length of the CDR3 is 13 residues. Germline CDR1 FNHDT, CDR2 SITEND (reference sequence). Trimming took 7 bases from V and 0 from J, leaving 11 bases between them. This CDR3 reads CASVPGSSYEQYF. The CDR3 bases that were read are TGTGCCAGCGTCCCAGGCAGCTCCTAT.

A word on this clone: Germline and genes: mouse. The CDR3 end lies 4 residues beyond the end of the read and is filled in from the germline J gene. The chain combines TRBV19 with TRBJ2-2; 9 bases line up with TRBD1. The trim removed 3 bases at V and 4 bases at J, leaving 4 bases unmatched. The germline V gene encodes CDR1 FNHDT and CDR2 SITEND (reference sequence). The CDR3 sequence is 15 residues long. CDR3 bases read: TGTGCCAGCAGTAAGGGACAGGGAGCCACCGGG. It encodes CASSKGQGATG. From start to end, the CDR3 is CASSKGQGATGQLYF.

A note on this clone: Mouse germline and gene names are used. Sequencing ends 4 residues short of the CDR3 end; the germline J gene provides the rest. Other nucleotide sequences in the sample specify the same CDR3. V gene TRBV13-1 combines with J gene TRBJ1-1; 10 bases are a match to TRBD1. Germline V CDR1 and CDR2: NSHNY, SYGAGN. Germline trimming cut 0 bases from V and 4 bases from J; bases unmatched to any gene: 3. The CDR3 has 15 amino acids. CDR3 in amino acids: CASSDAGTGVTEVFF. CDR3 DNA (partial): TGTGCCAGCAGTGATGCTGGGACAGGGGTCACA.

To note about this clone: Gene names are the mouse ones. The observed sequence ends 4 residues before the CDR3 terminus, with the missing tail filled in from the germline J gene. The chain is built from TRBV13-1 and TRBJ2-3; D is possibly TRBD1 (5 bases). This CDR3 is 15 amino acids long. CDR1 is NSHNY and CDR2 is SYGAGN in the germline V gene. Trimming cost V 4 bases and J 0 bases, with 12 bases left between them. The CDR3 region is CASSTKGSSAETLYF. The part of the CDR3 DNA that was read is TGTGCCAGCAGTACGAAGGGGAGTAGTGCAGAA.

A word on this clone: The gene names given are mouse names. CDR3: CTCSAEDWGGVEVFF. The covered CDR3 bases are TGCACCTGCAGTGCAGAAGACTGGGGGGGCGTA. The chain links TRBV1 to TRBJ1-1, with a possible D match to TRBD1 (6 bases). The CDR3 end falls 4 residues outside the read, so it is completed with the germline J gene. The germline V gene has CDR1 NSQYPW and CDR2 LRSPGD (reference sequence). There are 15 residues in the CDR3.

In its sample, this clone was seen a few times. Mouse names are used for the genes. The read finishes 4 residues shy of the CDR3 end, and the germline J gene is used to complete it. The genes are TRBV19 and TRBJ2-3; 8 positions agree with TRBD2. The ends lost 2 bases at V and 0 bases at J; junction bases unmatched: 8. The germline V gene encodes CDR1 FNHDT and CDR2 SITEND (reference sequence). The CDR3 covers 17 residues. The part of the CDR3 DNA that was read is TGTGCCAGCAGTATTGTGGGGGGGAAGGCTAGTGCAGAA. It translates to CASSIVGGKASAE. The complete CDR3 protein is CASSIVGGKASAETLYF.

This clone was recorded a few times. Gene labels here are mouse ones. The read ends 4 residues before the CDR3 terminus; that terminus is restored from the germline J gene. The gene calls are TRBV13-1 and TRBJ2-1, with a possible D match to TRBD1 (6 bases). The CDR3 is made up of 14 amino acids. Trimming pared 2 bases from V and 3 bases from J, leaving 9 bases between. Per the germline V gene, CDR1 is NSHNY and CDR2 is SYGAGN. CDR3 amino acids: CASSDEDSYAEQFF. CDR3 DNA, as far as it was read: TGTGCCAGCAGTGACGAGGACAGCTATGCT.

As for this clone: These gene names are mouse names. From the germline J gene comes the end of the CDR3, since the read stops 4 residues before it. This same CDR3 is encoded by further DNA sequences in the sample. This chain links TRBV13-3 with TRBJ2-3; D ambiguous. Trimming shortened V by 2 bases and J by 0 bases, and 7 bases separated the two germline ends. CDR3 length: 14 amino acids. CDR1 and CDR2 from the germline V gene are NNHDY and SYVADS. The CDR3 sequence is CASSDQGSAETLYF. Partial CDR3 DNA: TGTGCCAGCAGTGACCAAGGTAGTGCAGAA.

With regard to this clone: Mouse gene names apply. The missing CDR3 end, 4 residues past where the read stops, is filled in from the germline J gene. The chain couples TRBV19 to TRBJ2-7; TRBD2 aligns across 7 bases. The J segment lost 3 bases and the V segment lost 8 bases, leaving 2 bases of the junction unmatched. This CDR3 region has 11 residues. Germline V gene sequence: CDR1 FNHDT, CDR2 SITEND (reference sequence). This CDR3 reads CASLGDYEQYF. CDR3 DNA (partial): TGTGCCAGTCTGGGGGACTAT.

Regarding this clone: Here the gene names and germline are mouse. The read terminates 4 residues ahead of where the CDR3 ends, so the germline J gene completes it. Other DNA sequences in this sample translate to the same CDR3. The chain joins TRBV17 to TRBJ2-5; TRBD2 might be the D (6 bases). The CDR3 spans 14 residues. Germline CDR1 is MNHDT and CDR2 is YYDKIL. CDR3 DNA (partial): TGTGCTAGCAGTAGAGCCGGGACTAAAGAC. Residues: CASSRAGTKD. The complete CDR3 protein is CASSRAGTKDTQYF. Together with reference TRBV17 and TRBJ2-5, the CDR3 gives the full variable domain: DTTVKQNPRYKLARVGKPVNLICSQTMNHDTMYWYQKKPNQAPKLLLFYYDKILNREADTFEKFQSSRPNNSFCSLYIGSAGLEYSAMYLCASSRAGTKDTQYFGPGTRLLVL.

About this clone itself: Mouse gene names apply. The sequenced fragment ends 4 residues before the CDR3 boundary, so the rest is inferred from the germline J gene. This CDR3 is also generated by other DNA sequences in the sample. The chain combines TRBV5 with TRBJ2-2; D is uncertain. The germline V gene has CDR1 LGHNA and CDR2 YNLKQL (reference sequence). The V gene lost 3 bases and the J gene lost 0 bases, with 5 bases spanning the gap. The CDR3 has 14 residues. CDR3 DNA, as far as it was read: TGTGCCAGCAGCCACACAACAAACACCGGG. This sequence encodes CASSHTTNTG. The complete CDR3 reads CASSHTTNTGQLYF.

This clone has more than one count but fewer than ten. The genes and germline here are from mouse. Other DNA sequences in the sample encode the same CDR3. The CDR3 is CASSDARGANTEVFF. The sequenced part of the CDR3 DNA is TGTGCCAGCAGTGATGCAAGGGGTGCAAACACA. The chain employs TRBV13-1 and TRBJ1-1; the D gene is possibly TRBD1 (5 bases). The read comes to an end 4 residues before the CDR3 does, leaving the germline J gene to fill in the end. The germline V gene has CDR1 NSHNY and CDR2 SYGAGN. CDR3 size: 15 residues. The germline V and J ends were trimmed by 0 bases and 0 bases, with 9 bases remaining between them.

This clone turned up a few times. Gene names are mouse gene names. Coverage ceases 4 residues before the CDR3 finishes, and the germline J gene fills in the end. This sample includes further DNA sequences coding for the same CDR3. The chain carries TRBV1 and TRBJ1-2; 9 positions agree with TRBD1. CDR3 length: 15 amino acids. V lost 0 bases to trimming and J lost 2 bases; unmatched junction nucleotides: 1. In germline, CDR1 is NSQYPW, CDR2 LRSPGD (reference sequence). The CDR3 here is CTCSAEGQGNSDYTF. The sequenced part of the CDR3 DNA is TGCACCTGCAGTGCAGAGGGACAGGGTAACTCC.

About this clone: The germline and genes are mouse ones. The read stops 4 residues short of the end of the CDR3; the missing end is completed from the germline J gene. Other DNA sequences in this sample translate to the same CDR3. The chain joins TRBV13-2 to TRBJ2-5; 8 bases are a match to TRBD1. Germline CDR1 is NNHNN and CDR2 is SYGAGS (reference sequence). The CDR3 spans 14 residues. Partial CDR3 DNA: TGTGCCAGCGGTGACAGGGGGCGCGAGGAC. Protein product: CASGDRGRED. The whole CDR3 protein reads CASGDRGREDTQYF.

This clone was observed a handful of times. The genes and germline here are from mouse. From the germline J gene comes the end of the CDR3, since the read stops 4 residues before it. The V and J genes are TRBV19 and TRBJ2-7; 9 nucleotides agree with TRBD1. Looked up from germline, CDR1 is FNHDT and CDR2 is SITEND (reference sequence). This CDR3 has 15 residues. CDR3 DNA, as far as it was read: TGTGCCAGCAGTGGCACCGGGACAGGGCGTTAT. Protein sequence: CASSGTGTGRY. The CDR3 in full is CASSGTGTGRYEQYF.

This clone has just a few counts. Germline and genes here are mouse. The sequence runs out 4 residues before the end of the CDR3; the remainder is reconstructed from the germline J gene. This sample also contains other DNA sequences that code for the same CDR3. The chain recombines TRBV13-2 with TRBJ2-5, with 11 bases aligning to TRBD2. The CDR3 is 15 amino acids. Germline V gene sequence: CDR1 NNHNN, CDR2 SYGAGS (reference sequence). Trimming removed 3 bases from V and 0 bases from J; junction bases left unmatched: 0. CDR3 DNA, as far as it was read: TGTGCCAGCGGTGGGACTGGGGGGAACCAAGAC. Its protein product is CASGGTGGNQD. In full, the CDR3 reads CASGGTGGNQDTQYF.

This clone has more than one count but fewer than ten. The gene names here belong to mouse. Other DNA sequences of this sample code for an identical CDR3. CDR3 sequence reads: CASSQVTGGYAEQFF. The covered CDR3 bases are TGTGCCAGCAGCCAAGTGACAGGGGGGTATGCT. V gene TRBV5 combines with J gene TRBJ2-1, with TRBD1 matching 9 bases. The read terminates 4 residues before the CDR3 end, so the remaining end is supplied by the germline J gene. Germline loops: CDR1 LGHNA, CDR2 YNLKQL (reference sequence). CDR3 length: 15 residues. J gave up 4 bases and V 1 base, and 2 bases lay outside the gene matches.

This clone has more than one count but fewer than ten. Mouse germline and gene names are used. Different DNA sequences within this sample yield the same CDR3. CDR3 bases read: TGTGCCAGCAGTGACAGGGCCTAT. This codes for CASSDRAY. The CDR3, in full, reads CASSDRAYEQYF. This chain joins TRBV13-3 and TRBJ2-7; maybe TRBD1 (5 bases). The read finishes 4 residues shy of the CDR3 end, and the germline J gene is used to complete it. The V gene lost 2 bases and the J gene lost 2 bases, with 5 bases spanning the gap. CDR3 length equals 12 residues. Germline V lookup: CDR1 NNHDY, CDR2 SYVADS.

As regards this clone: Gene names denote mouse genes. The read terminates 4 residues ahead of where the CDR3 ends, so the germline J gene completes it. The rearrangement joins TRBV1 to TRBJ2-7; 8 bases line up with TRBD2. There are 14 residues in the CDR3. CDR1 and CDR2 from the germline V gene are NSQYPW and LRSPGD (reference sequence). CDR3 amino acids: CTCSAEGWGDEQYF. CDR3 DNA (partial): TGCACCTGCAGTGCAGAAGGCTGGGGGGAT.

This clone was picked up a small number of times. Gene names and germline match the mouse. The read is 4 residues too short to cover the CDR3 end, so that end is filled in from the germline J gene. Within the sample, other DNA sequences also encode this same CDR3. The chain employs TRBV31 and TRBJ2-2; possibly TRBD1 for D (6 bases). V was clipped by 0 bases and J by 3 bases, with 11 bases between them. Per the germline V gene, CDR1 is GKSSPN and CDR2 is SITVG. This CDR3 contains 15 residues. The CDR3 DNA, read in part, is TGTGCCTGGAGTCTCAGGGGTGGGGACACCGGG. This translates into CAWSLRGGDTG. The CDR3 in its entirety is CAWSLRGGDTGQLYF.

In the case of this clone: The gene names given are mouse names. The read gets to within 4 residues of the CDR3 end, and the germline J gene fills in the rest. Other DNA sequences in the same sample also yield this CDR3. V gene TRBV19 combines with J gene TRBJ2-2; TRBD2 aligns across 12 bases. This CDR3 is built from 17 residues. V was pared by 5 bases and J by 4 bases, with 9 bases of the junction left unmatched. The germline gives CDR1 FNHDT, CDR2 SITEND (reference sequence). Partial CDR3 DNA: TGTGCCAGCAGCCCGCGACTGGGGGGGCGCGGCACCGGG. This encodes CASSPRLGGRGTG. The entire CDR3 sequence reads CASSPRLGGRGTGQLYF.

This clone was detected a few times. The gene names given are mouse names. Read data end 4 residues before the CDR3 end; the end is taken from the germline J gene. The rearrangement uses TRBV14 and TRBJ2-5; 11 bases line up with TRBD2. V was clipped by 4 bases and J by 2 bases; unmatched bases: 6. The germline gives CDR1 SGHDT, CDR2 FRDEAV. This CDR3 comprises 16 residues. Here the CDR3 reads CASSPDWGGGQDTQYF. The sequenced part of the CDR3 DNA is TGTGCCAGCAGTCCCGACTGGGGGGGTGGCCAAGAC.

Only a few counts were recorded for this clone. The listed genes are named as in mouse. The read comes to an end 4 residues before the CDR3 does, leaving the germline J gene to fill in the end. The rearrangement uses TRBV4 and TRBJ1-2; 11 positions match TRBD1. CDR3 length: 14 residues. Germline CDR1 reads LGHDT; CDR2 reads YNNKQL (reference sequence). CDR3 protein: CASSLRDRGSDYTF. Partial CDR3 DNA: TGTGCCAGCAGCCTCCGGGACAGGGGGTCC.

Points on this clone: Mouse germline and gene names are used. The read terminates 4 residues ahead of where the CDR3 ends, so the germline J gene completes it. Other DNA sequences of this sample code for an identical CDR3. The chain uses TRBV13-3 and TRBJ2-3; a weak D match, TRBD1 (7 bases). The CDR3 spans 15 residues. CDR1 is NNHDY, CDR2 SYVADS, per germline. V was shortened by 2 bases and J by 0 bases, with 10 bases between the two germline ends. CDR3 protein: CASSDQGGSAETLYF. The CDR3 bases that were read are TGTGCCAGCAGTGACCAGGGGGGAAGTGCAGAA.

There are a few counts of this clone. The listed genes are named as in mouse. With the read ending 4 residues before the CDR3 end, the germline J gene is used to fill in that end. The J gene is TRBJ2-1, the V gene TRBV14, with 12 bases matching TRBD2. CDR1 is SGHDT, CDR2 FRDEAV, per germline. The CDR3 spans 15 residues. CDR3 amino acids: CASSPTGGARAEQFF. The DNA read from the CDR3 is TGTGCCAGCAGTCCGACTGGGGGGGCGCGAGCT.

This clone has more than one count but fewer than ten. Gene and germline names: mouse. The read falls 4 residues short of the CDR3 end, and the missing part is taken from the germline J gene. V usage is TRBV14 and J usage is TRBJ2-1; 13 nucleotides match TRBD2. The CDR3 is 16 amino acids. Germline-derived CDR1 and CDR2 are SGHDT and FRDEAV. Here the CDR3 reads CASRNGLGGRLAEQFF. CDR3 DNA, as far as it was read: TGTGCCAGCAGAAACGGACTGGGGGGGCGCCTCGCT.

Notes on this clone: Germline and genes: mouse. Read coverage stops 4 residues before the CDR3 terminus; the germline J gene supplies the remainder. The J gene is TRBJ2-2, the V gene TRBV19; 8 nucleotides match TRBD2. The CDR3 totals 15 residues. V shed 1 base and J 5 bases; nucleotides not matched to a gene: 4. Germline V gene lookup returns CDR1 FNHDT and CDR2 SITEND (reference sequence). This CDR3 reads CASSISGGRTGQLYF. CDR3 DNA, as far as it was read: TGTGCCAGCAGTATATCGGGGGGGCGAACCGGG.